The 31 T cell receptor beta chains presented below share a single source sample, sequenced in a study of T cells in Graves' hyperthyroidism and ophthalmopathy. RNA transcripts gave rise to amplified TCR beta CDR3 regions. With the HTBI primer set, the TCR CDR3 went through a first round of RT-PCR. TCRdb re-derived calls from the multiplex PCR reads in MiXCR, one entry per CDR3 protein. The sample holds around 580,000 distinct CDR3 sequences, approximately 15% seen once. Material: blood. These receptors originate from a woman aged 18-35 years with Graves' hyperthyroidism.

This clonotype was picked up a small number of times. This chain uses TRBV6-1 with TRBJ1-1; TRBD1 aligns across 7 bases. Trimming at V came to 6 bases and at J to 11 bases, leaving 15 bases not matched to a gene. The CDR3 has 14 amino acids. Germline V gene lookup returns CDR1 MNHNS and CDR2 SASEGT. CDR3 DNA: TGTGCCAGCAGGCCAGCGGGAGGGGGCCGTGAGGCTTTCTTT. Its protein product is CASRPAGGGREAFF.

CDR3 nucleotide sequence: TGTGCCAGTAGGCAGCGGGAGTTATACAATGAGCAGTTCTTC. It translates to CASRQRELYNEQFF. This chain uses TRBV19 with TRBJ2-1; 8 nucleotides align to TRBD2. Germline CDR1 LNHDA, CDR2 SQIVND (reference sequence). CDR3 length: 14 residues. V dropped 6 bases and J dropped 4; count of bases not matched to a gene: 5. The full variable domain, completed using reference TRBV19 and TRBJ2-1, is DGGITQSPKYLFRKEGQNVTLSCEQNLNHDAMYWYRQDPGQGLRLIYYSQIVNDFQKGDIAEGYSVSREKKESFPLTVTSAQKNPTAFYLCASRQRELYNEQFFGPGTRLTVL.

This clonotype was counted ten times or more. V and J are TRBV20-1 and TRBJ2-7, with 11 nucleotides matching TRBD2. Germline V gene lookup returns CDR1 DFQATT and CDR2 SNEGSKA (reference sequence). This CDR3 comprises 16 residues. V shed 2 bases, J shed 2 bases, and the junction held 8 bases outside the gene matches. CDR3 loop: CSARTLAGGTPYEQYF. Here the CDR3 DNA reads TGCAGTGCTAGAACTTTAGCGGGAGGGACCCCCTACGAGCAGTACTTC.

The sample holds many counts of this clonotype. V and J are TRBV7-2 and TRBJ2-5; 9 bases align to TRBD2. CDR1 and CDR2 (germline): SGHTA, FQGNSA. There are 16 residues in the CDR3. The V gene end was trimmed by 5 bases and the J gene end by 0 bases; junction bases not matched to a gene: 7. CDR3 DNA sequence: TGTGCCAGCAGCCACCGACTAGCGGATTACCAAGAGACCCAGTACTTC. Translating it yields CASSHRLADYQETQYF.

In this sample, this clonotype turned up many times. J is TRBJ1-1 and V is TRBV9; D might be TRBD1 (5 bases). The germline CDR1 and CDR2 sequences are SGDLS and YYNGEE. V was trimmed by 2 bases and J by 1 base, leaving 9 bases between them. CDR3 length: 14 residues. In DNA form, the CDR3 reads TGTGCCAGCAGCGTTTCACAGGAGAACACTGAAGCTTTCTTT. This translates into CASSVSQENTEAFF.

This clonotype was recorded many times. The chain links TRBV13 to TRBJ2-4; D gene uncertain. The CDR3 loop spans 15 amino acids. V was trimmed by 4 bases and J by 7 bases, leaving 17 bases between them. CDR1 is PRHDT, CDR2 FYEKMQ, per germline (reference sequence). As DNA, the CDR3 is TGTGCCAGCAGCTCGTCCCGGCGTGGACGCAACATTCAGTACTTC. Protein sequence: CASSSSRRGRNIQYF.

The chain recombines TRBV5-1 with TRBJ1-1, with D maybe TRBD1 (5 bases). The V and J ends lost 4 bases and 1 base respectively, with 17 bases between them. Germline V CDR1 and CDR2: SGHRS, YFSETQ. This CDR3 spans 16 amino acids. CDR3 residues: CASSPFPGTGNTEAFF. The CDR3 coding sequence is TGCGCCAGCAGCCCTTTTCCCGGGACGGGGAACACTGAAGCTTTCTTT.

J is TRBJ1-2 and V is TRBV5-6; D is uncertain. The CDR3 loop spans 15 amino acids. Germline values: CDR1 SGHDT, CDR2 YYEEEE. V was pared by 1 base and J by 4 bases, with 14 bases between. The CDR3 DNA follows: TGTGCCAGCAGCTTGAAGCGAGAAGGGAGCTATGGCTACACCTTC. Its protein product is CASSLKREGSYGYTF. Based on the CDR3 plus reference TRBV5-6 and TRBJ1-2, the full variable domain is DAGVTQSPTHLIKTRGQQVTLRCSPKSGHDTVSWYQQALGQGPQFIFQYYEEEERQRGNFPDRFSGHQFPNYSSELNVNALLLGDSALYLCASSLKREGSYGYTFGSGTRLTVV.

In this sample, this clonotype turned up many times. The V gene is TRBV3-1, the J gene TRBJ1-1; D is unresolved. This CDR3 contains 14 residues. V lost 1 base, J lost 0 bases, and 6 bases lay in between. Per germline, CDR1 LGHDT and CDR2 YNNKEL (reference sequence). The CDR3 region has the DNA TGTGCCAGCAGCCAAGTTGCCTTGAACACTGAAGCTTTCTTT. Protein sequence: CASSQVALNTEAFF.

The chain links TRBV12-3 or TRBV12-4 to TRBJ1-1, with D possibly matching TRBD1 (6 bases). The CDR3 totals 15 residues. V dropped 7 bases and J dropped 0 bases, with 15 bases sitting between them. In DNA form, the CDR3 reads TGTGCCAGCAACACCGGAGGGGGGATGAACACTGAAGCTTTCTTT. This encodes CASNTGGGMNTEAFF.

This clonotype was found a few times. This sequence joins TRBV6-5 and TRBJ2-3; D not certain. The length of the CDR3 is 13 residues. V shed 0 bases and J shed 5 bases, with 6 bases lying between them. Per the germline V gene, CDR1 is MNHEY and CDR2 is SVGAGI. This CDR3 is CASSYSTIDTQYF. DNA of the CDR3: TGTGCCAGCAGTTACTCCACGATAGATACGCAGTATTTT.

At least ten counts were recorded for this clonotype. In DNA, the CDR3 is TGTGCCAGCAGTTTGGACAGGGTGCAGCCCCAGCATTTT. This encodes CASSLDRVQPQHF. The gene calls are TRBV12-3 or TRBV12-4 and TRBJ1-5, with 8 bases that match TRBD1. The CDR3 runs to 13 residues. Germline trimming cut 3 bases from V and 7 bases from J; bases unmatched to any gene: 2.

The chain carries TRBV4-1 and TRBJ2-7; no clear D. Trimming pared 3 bases from V and 0 bases from J, leaving 12 bases between. The CDR3 consists of 15 residues. Germline loops: CDR1 MGHRA, CDR2 YSYEKL. The CDR3, as DNA: TGCGCCAGCAGCCATTTGGGCTCATACTCCTACGAGCAGTACTTC. Protein product: CASSHLGSYSYEQYF.

This clonotype was detected many times. The chain couples TRBV12-3 or TRBV12-4 to TRBJ2-3; 7 positions match TRBD2. The CDR3 runs 16 residues. V gave up 5 bases and J gave up 5 bases; unmatched junction bases: 13. The CDR3: CASSPLGAGAGDTQYF. The CDR3 DNA reads as TGTGCCAGCAGTCCCCTCGGGGCGGGAGCTGGAGATACGCAGTATTTT.

In its sample, this clonotype was seen a few times. The J gene is TRBJ1-3, the V gene TRBV5-4; perhaps TRBD1 as D (5 bases). The CDR3 runs 16 residues. From germline, CDR1 is SGHNT and CDR2 YYREEE (reference sequence). Trimming took off 4 bases at V and 0 bases at J, with 14 bases between the two ends. CDR3 coding DNA: TGTGCCAGCAGCCCAACTCCCAGGGCCTCTGGAAACACCATATATTTT. It encodes CASSPTPRASGNTIYF. Filled out from reference TRBV5-4 and TRBJ1-3, the complete variable domain reads ETGVTQSPTHLIKTRGQQVTLRCSSQSGHNTVSWYQQALGQGPQFIFQYYREEENGRGNFPPRFSGLQFPNYSSELNVNALELDDSALYLCASSPTPRASGNTIYFGEGSWLTVV.

There are a few counts of this clonotype. The genes are TRBV12-3 or TRBV12-4 and TRBJ1-5, with unresolved D. Trimming pared 4 bases from V and 2 bases from J, leaving 6 bases between. The CDR3 totals 13 residues. CDR3 sequence (DNA): TGTGCCAGCAGTTGGGCAGGCAATCAGCCCCAGCATTTT. It yields the protein CASSWAGNQPQHF.

This clonotype has at least ten counts. The V and J genes are TRBV7-2 and TRBJ2-4; D ambiguous. Trimming took 4 bases from V and 2 from J, leaving 18 bases between them. CDR1 SGHTA and CDR2 FQGNSA come from the germline V gene. The CDR3 has 17 amino acids. The CDR3 sequence is CASSSDLESVTKNIQYF. CDR3 nucleotide sequence: TGTGCCAGCAGCTCCGACCTTGAGTCTGTAACCAAAAACATTCAGTACTTC.

V is TRBV7-2 and J is TRBJ2-7; 9 bases are a match to TRBD1. V was clipped by 8 bases and J by 4 bases; unmatched bases: 12. In germline, CDR1 is SGHTA, CDR2 FQGNSA. This CDR3 spans 15 amino acids. This CDR3 is CASGAGTGIRYEQYF. The CDR3 region has the DNA TGTGCCAGCGGCGCCGGGACAGGGATTAGGTACGAGCAGTACTTC.

This clonotype was detected many times. This chain uses TRBV28 with TRBJ2-4; D perhaps matches TRBD1 (6 bases). Trimming took off 8 bases at V and 3 bases at J, with 23 bases between the two ends. This CDR3 is built from 17 residues. CDR1 is MDHEN and CDR2 is SYDVKM in the germline V gene. Here the CDR3 DNA reads TGTGCCAGCCGCCACAAAGCCCAGGGGTTCGGCAAAAACATTCAGTACTTC. Translated: CASRHKAQGFGKNIQYF.

This clonotype showed up many times. This chain joins TRBV29-1 and TRBJ2-1; 11 bases map to TRBD1. Germline lookup yields CDR1 SQVTM and CDR2 ANQGSEA. This CDR3 has 14 amino acids. V was pared by 6 bases and J by 5 bases, with 6 bases of the junction left unmatched. The CDR3: CSVDRDRGNNEQFF. DNA of the CDR3: TGCAGCGTGGACCGGGACAGGGGGAACAATGAGCAGTTCTTC.

The V and J genes are TRBV3-1 and TRBJ2-7, with D possibly called TRBD1 or TRBD2 (5 bases each). This CDR3 has 14 residues. The V end was cut by 2 bases, the J end by 0 bases, with 8 bases between. CDR1 is LGHDT and CDR2 is YNNKEL in the germline V gene (reference sequence). The CDR3, as DNA: TGTGCCAGCAGCCAACCAGGGAGCTCCTACGAGCAGTACTTC. This translates into CASSQPGSSYEQYF.

This chain connects TRBV19 to TRBJ2-2; 7 bases line up with TRBD1. Germline V gene lookup returns CDR1 LNHDA and CDR2 SQIVND (reference sequence). V gave up 10 bases and J gave up 5 bases; unmatched junction bases: 4. The CDR3 runs to 12 residues. Here the CDR3 DNA reads TGTGCCACCTTGACAGGGACCGGGGAGCTGTTTTTT. It translates to CATLTGTGELFF.

Ten or more counts support this clonotype. V usage is TRBV20-1 and J usage is TRBJ2-1; D gene ambiguous. Trimming pared 0 bases from V and 9 bases from J, leaving 12 bases between. The germline gives CDR1 DFQATT, CDR2 SNEGSKA (reference sequence). CDR3 length: 13 amino acids. This CDR3 reads CSAREGPVPEQFF. DNA of the CDR3: TGCAGTGCTAGAGAAGGGCCGGTCCCTGAGCAGTTCTTC.

This clonotype was counted many times. The rearrangement uses TRBV2 and TRBJ1-5, with 7 nucleotides matching TRBD1. The CDR3 has 16 amino acids. CDR1 and CDR2 (germline): SNHLY, FYNNEI. The V segment lost 6 bases and the J segment 2 bases; nucleotides outside the gene matches: 10. CDR3 bases: TGTGCCAGCAGGGACTACGCCGGGACAGGCAATCAGCCCCAGCATTTT. Translation gives CASRDYAGTGNQPQHF.

Comment on this clonotype: A read error is possible here, since a much larger clone lies one base away. The J gene is TRBJ2-5, the V gene TRBV28; no firm D call. The germline V gene encodes CDR1 MDHEN and CDR2 SYDVKM. Trimming left V 6 bases short and J 1 base short, with 12 bases between. There are 14 residues in the CDR3. The chain's CDR3 is CASSPRLTQETQYF. The DNA of the CDR3 is TGTGCCAGCAGCCCTCGACTGACCCAAGAGACCCAGTACTTC.

The chain joins TRBV24-1 to TRBJ2-1; TRBD1 agrees at 8 bases. This CDR3 is built from 14 residues. CDR1 is KGHDR, CDR2 SFDVKD, per germline. The trim removed 3 bases at V and 12 bases at J, leaving 9 bases unmatched. CDR3 protein: CATSDLRQGLRQFF. The CDR3 DNA reads as TGTGCCACCAGTGATCTAAGACAGGGGCTAAGGCAGTTCTTC.

This clonotype showed up just a few times. This sequence joins TRBV9 and TRBJ2-5, with 13 nucleotides matching TRBD2. Per the germline V gene, CDR1 is SGDLS and CDR2 is YYNGEE. Germline trimming cut 0 bases from V and 4 bases from J; bases unmatched to any gene: 6. The CDR3 has 17 residues. The CDR3 DNA reads TGTGCCAGCAGCGTAGGGAGACTAGCGGGAGGAAGAGAGACCCAGTACTTC. Translating gives CASSVGRLAGGRETQYF.

This chain joins TRBV27 and TRBJ2-5; TRBD1 agrees at 9 bases. V shed 4 bases, J shed 1 base, and the junction held 10 bases outside the gene matches. Per germline, CDR1 MNHEY and CDR2 SMNVEV (reference sequence). The CDR3 extends over 17 amino acids. Here the CDR3 DNA reads TGTGCCAGCAGTTCAGGCCCGGGACAGGGACTCCAAGAGACCCAGTACTTC. Amino acids: CASSSGPGQGLQETQYF.

This clonotype was counted many times. The V gene is TRBV20-1, the J gene TRBJ2-3; D is perhaps TRBD1 or TRBD2 (5 bases each). From germline, CDR1 is DFQATT and CDR2 SNEGSKA (reference sequence). This CDR3 has 16 amino acids. Trimming left V 3 bases short and J 1 base short, with 17 bases between. The CDR3 coding sequence is TGCAGTGCTAGCCCTATAGAGGGGCGCGGCACAGATACGCAGTATTTT. Encoded protein: CSASPIEGRGTDTQYF.

The chain employs TRBV27 and TRBJ1-2, with D possibly being TRBD1 (5 bases). Germline V gene sequence: CDR1 MNHEY, CDR2 SMNVEV (reference sequence). The V end lost 8 bases, the J end lost 5 bases, and 12 bases lay between the germline ends. This CDR3 comprises 12 residues. The DNA of the CDR3 is TGTGCCAGCTTCAGGGCACCTTATGGCTACACCTTC. This encodes CASFRAPYGYTF.

The chain joins TRBV6-1 to TRBJ1-5; 8 bases agree with TRBD1. This CDR3 spans 17 amino acids. Trimming took 6 bases from V and 4 from J; bases not matched to a gene: 14. Germline CDR1 and CDR2: MNHNS and SASEGT. The CDR3 here is CASSPRGPGGTNQPQHF. The CDR3 bases are TGTGCCAGCAGCCCCAGGGGACCAGGGGGCACAAATCAGCCCCAGCATTTT.